Shown below are 10 T cell receptor beta chains from a single sample sequenced in a study of blood T cell repertoires in COVID-19. Assay used: immunoSEQ multiplex PCR; TCRdb lists only in-frame clones, some missing. This table has approximately 330,000 clones, about 87% appearing once. Material: peripheral blood. These receptors all come from a man between 25 and 39 years old with COVID-19, enrolled during active disease.

The chain joins TRBV5-8 to TRBJ2-1, with D tentatively TRBD1 (5 bases). The CDR3 consists of 15 residues. CDR1 and CDR2 (germline): SGHTS, YDEGEE. Trimming left V 3 bases short and J 7 bases short, with 17 bases between. Written as DNA, the CDR3 is TGTGCCAGCAGCTCGTGGGGCGGAAAGGTTAATGAGCAGTTCTTC. Translation: CASSSWGGKVNEQFF.

V gene TRBV7-8 combines with J gene TRBJ2-3, with a weak D call TRBD2 (6 bases). The CDR3 is 13 residues long. Germline CDR1 reads SGHVS; CDR2 reads FQNEAQ. Trimming removed 0 bases from V and 5 bases from J, with 6 bases in between. CDR3 in DNA: TGTGCCAGCAGCTTAGCGGGAGGAGATACGCAGTATTTT. This translates into CASSLAGGDTQYF.

This chain joins TRBV28 and TRBJ1-2, with no clear D. This CDR3 spans 14 amino acids. Trimming cost V 2 bases and J 4 bases, with 11 bases left between them. Per the germline V gene, CDR1 is MDHEN and CDR2 is SYDVKM. The CDR3 protein is CASSLAATSYGYTF. The CDR3 nucleotides read TGTGCCAGCAGTTTAGCGGCAACCAGCTATGGCTACACCTTC.

The genes are TRBV2 and TRBJ2-7, with 7 bases identical to TRBD1. The ends lost 6 bases at V and 2 bases at J; junction bases unmatched: 7. The CDR3 spans 14 residues. Germline CDR1 and CDR2: SNHLY and FYNNEI. The CDR3: CASRTGYYTYEQYF. The CDR3 nucleotides read TGTGCCAGCAGGACAGGGTACTATACCTACGAGCAGTACTTC.

The CDR3 nucleotides are TGTGCCAGCAGCTTGTATGAGGGGGACACCGGGGAGCTGTTTTTT. Residues: CASSLYEGDTGELFF. V is TRBV5-5 and J is TRBJ2-2; the D gene is possibly TRBD1 (6 bases). V lost 1 base and J 3 bases, leaving 10 bases between the germline ends. This CDR3 spans 15 amino acids. Germline values: CDR1 SGHKS, CDR2 YYEKEE (reference sequence).

This clone was detected only once. The rearrangement links TRBV11-1 to TRBJ2-1; the D is unclear. This CDR3 spans 13 amino acids. CDR1 is SGHAT, CDR2 FQDESV, per germline (reference sequence). Deletions cut 1 base from V and 9 bases from J, with 10 bases between. The CDR3 region has the DNA TGTGCCAGCAGCTTAGGTCAAGTCGGTGAGCAGTTCTTC. This codes for CASSLGQVGEQFF.

V and J are TRBV18 and TRBJ2-5, with unresolved D. V shed 3 bases and J shed 0 bases, with 2 bases lying between them. The CDR3 has 12 residues. In germline, CDR1 is KGHSH, CDR2 LQKENI. The CDR3 sequence: CASSPYQETQYF. In nucleotides, the CDR3 is TGTGCCAGCTCACCCTACCAAGAGACCCAGTACTTC. The variable domain in full, with the rest retrieved from reference TRBV18 and TRBJ2-5, is NAGVMQNPRHLVRRRGQEARLRCSPMKGHSHVYWYRQLPEEGLKFMVYLQKENIIDESGMPKERFSAEFPKEGPSILRIQQVVRGDSAAYFCASSPYQETQYFGPGTRLLVL.

The V call is TRBV6-2 or TRBV6-3, the J call TRBJ1-1, with 9 positions matching TRBD1. The CDR3 is made up of 11 amino acids. Germline CDR1 MNHEY, CDR2 SVGEGT. The ends lost 2 bases at V and 11 bases at J; junction bases unmatched: 0. CDR3 DNA sequence: TGTGCCAGCAGTTACGGGACAGGGGCTTTCTTT. It yields the protein CASSYGTGAFF.

This chain uses TRBV30 with TRBJ2-5, with D maybe TRBD2 (6 bases). Germline V lookup: CDR1 GTSNPN, CDR2 SVGIG (reference sequence). This CDR3 is built from 13 residues. V dropped 6 bases and J dropped 0 bases, with 11 bases sitting between them. The chain's CDR3 is CACGSQYQETQYF. CDR3 nucleotides: TGTGCCTGCGGGAGCCAGTACCAAGAGACCCAGTACTTC.

The chain employs TRBV6-2 or TRBV6-3 and TRBJ1-1; the match to TRBD1 covers 9 bases. CDR3 length equals 14 residues. The V and J ends lost 4 bases and 6 bases, in that order; junction bases with no gene match: 6. The germline CDR1 and CDR2 sequences are MNHEY and SVGEGT. As DNA, the CDR3 is TGTGCCAGCAGTTTGACAGGGGGTCCCGCTGAAGCTTTCTTT. Protein sequence: CASSLTGGPAEAFF.